The rows below give T cell receptor beta chains drawn from one sample of a study of blood T cell repertoires in COVID-19. Produced via immunoSEQ multiplex PCR; TCRdb's table is partial and in-frame only. The table records around 700,000 clones, approximately 90% of them present only once. Sequencing was done on a sample of peripheral blood. All receptors come from a woman younger than 35 with acute or convalescent COVID-19. CDR3s include the opening cysteine and the closing phenylalanine or tryptophan. The D gene is left open where the match is weak. Size is omitted from some rows. Given values are once, few, many or a class for expanded clones.

>TRBJ1-2|TRBD1|.|TRBV29-1
TGCAGCCTCCCGGGACAGGGGGCTGACGGCTACACCTTC
CSLPGQGADGYTF
>TRBJ1-2|TRBD1|.|TRBV9
TGTGCCAGCAGCCCTCCAGGGGGCGAATATGGCTACACCTTC
CASSPPGGEYGYTF
>TRBJ2-2|.|.|TRBV5-4
TGTGCCAGCAGCTTGGGACAGAACACCGGGGAGCTGTTTTTT
CASSLGQNTGELFF
>TRBJ2-3|.|once|TRBV7-9
TGTGCCAGCAGCTCGGGACTTCCCACAGATACGCAGTATTTT
CASSSGLPTDTQYF
>TRBJ2-5|TRBD2|.|TRBV5-1
TGCGCCAGCCAACTAGCGGGGGGACACCAAGAGACCCAGTACTTC
CASQLAGGHQETQYF
>TRBJ1-3|.|.|TRBV5-8
TGTGCCAGCAGCCGAATCGGGGGGCTAGGAAACACCATATATTTT
CASSRIGGLGNTIYF
>TRBJ1-5|.|few|TRBV7-2
TGTGCCAGCAGCGAGGGGGACATCAATCAGCCCCAGCATTTT
CASSEGDINQPQHF
>TRBJ1-1|.|few|TRBV27
TGTGCCAGCAGTTACAACGGGTTCACTGAAGCTTTCTTT
CASSYNGFTEAFF
>TRBJ1-2|TRBD1|.|TRBV2
TGTGCCAGCAGGAGGGACAGTAACTATGGCTACACCTTC
CASRRDSNYGYTF
>TRBJ1-6|.|.|TRBV9
TGTGCCAGCAGCCCCGGGAGCTCCTATAATTCACCCCTCCACTTT
CASSPGSSYNSPLHF
>TRBJ1-2|.|.|TRBV25-1
TGTGCCAGCAGTGACTGGGCCACGGCGGGCTACACCTTC
CASSDWATAGYTF
>TRBJ2-1|TRBD2|.|TRBV4-1
TGCGCCAGCGAAATCGAGCGGGGAGCCTACAATGAGCAGTTCTTC
CASEIERGAYNEQFF
>TRBJ1-6|TRBD1|once|TRBV9
TGTGCCAGCAGCGTTGGACAGGGGGCTTTCGGGGATAATTCACCCCTCCACTTT
CASSVGQGAFGDNSPLHF
>TRBJ2-7|.|.|TRBV6-5
TGTGCCAGCACTGGCCTTCACTACGAGCAGTACTTC
CASTGLHYEQYF
>TRBJ2-3|.|.|TRBV2
TGTGCCAGCAGGGCCAGACTAGTTCCGGGAGCAGATACGCAGTATTTT
CASRARLVPGADTQYF
>TRBJ2-7|TRBD1|.|TRBV19
TGTGCCAGTAGTAGAGGGACAGGGGGACTCCCCTACGAGCAGTACTTC
CASSRGTGGLPYEQYF
>TRBJ1-4|TRBD1|.|TRBV14
TGTGCCAGCAGCCCTCGGACAGGGTTGGAAAAACTGTTTTTT
CASSPRTGLEKLFF
>TRBJ1-2|TRBD1|.|TRBV28
TGTGCCAGCAGATTCTTATCCTCGGGACAGGGGAATACTAACTATGGCTACACCTTC
CASRFLSSGQGNTNYGYTF
>TRBJ1-1|.|.|TRBV5-8
TGTGCCAGCAGCTCGGGTGTCTGGAACACTGAAGCTTTCTTT
CASSSGVWNTEAFF
>TRBJ1-2|.|.|TRBV7-2
TGTGCCAGCACCCCACAAGGGGGGGTAGTTAATGGCTACACCTTC
CASTPQGGVVNGYTF
>TRBJ1-2|.|.|TRBV27
TGTGCCAGCAGTTTATTTGGGGGGAACGATTATGGCTACACCTTC
CASSLFGGNDYGYTF
>TRBJ1-1|.|.|TRBV5-8
TGTGCCAGCAGCTCGACTGGAAGGAGAGACACTGAAGCTTTCTTT
CASSSTGRRDTEAFF
>TRBJ1-1|.|.|TRBV10-3
TGTGCCATCAGTGATTTAAACAGGGTGGGCGCTGAAGCTTTCTTT
CAISDLNRVGAEAFF
>TRBJ2-1|TRBD1|.|TRBV6-7
TGTGCCAGCAGTTACTCGAAGGGGCCCGGGACAGGGATCTACAATGAGCAGTTCTTC
CASSYSKGPGTGIYNEQFF
>TRBJ2-7|TRBD2|once|TRBV29-1
TGCAGCGTTCTTAGCGGGGGGCAGGCCTACGAGCAGTACTTC
CSVLSGGQAYEQYF
>TRBJ1-1|.|once|TRBV7-9
TGTGCCAGCAGCCTGGCCCCACAGGTTAACACTGAAGCTTTCTTT
CASSLAPQVNTEAFF
>TRBJ2-5|TRBD1|.|TRBV12-5
TGTGCTAGTGGTTTGACCCCCGGGACAGGGTTTAATCCGGAGACCCAGTACTTC
CASGLTPGTGFNPETQYF
>TRBJ1-1|TRBD1|.|TRBV27
TGTGCCAGCAGTTTGGGGACAGGAGGCGCTGAAGCTTTCTTT
CASSLGTGGAEAFF
>TRBJ1-1|.|.|TRBV13
TGTGCCAGCAGCTTAGGCCGCTTGGGGGGTGCTATGAACACTGAAGCTTTCTTT
CASSLGRLGGAMNTEAFF
>TRBJ1-1|.|.|TRBV5-1
TGCGCCAGCAGGGCGAACACTGAAGCTTTCTTT
CASRANTEAFF
>TRBJ2-2|TRBD2|.|TRBV2
TGTGCCAGCAGTGAAGCGCTAGCGGGGGCCCCTCCGCTGTTTTTT
CASSEALAGAPPLFF
>TRBJ2-1|TRBD1|once|TRBV10-1
TGCGCCAGCAGTACCGGGACAGGGGTTTTCAATGAGCAGTTCTTC
CASSTGTGVFNEQFF
>TRBJ2-1|TRBD2|.|TRBV27
TGTGCCAGCGGTAGCGGGGGGCTCTACAATGAGCAGTTCTTC
CASGSGGLYNEQFF
>TRBJ2-2|TRBD2|.|TRBV7-2
TGTGCCAGCAGCTCCCCTAGCGGGGGGCGATACACCGGGGAGCTGTTTTTT
CASSSPSGGRYTGELFF